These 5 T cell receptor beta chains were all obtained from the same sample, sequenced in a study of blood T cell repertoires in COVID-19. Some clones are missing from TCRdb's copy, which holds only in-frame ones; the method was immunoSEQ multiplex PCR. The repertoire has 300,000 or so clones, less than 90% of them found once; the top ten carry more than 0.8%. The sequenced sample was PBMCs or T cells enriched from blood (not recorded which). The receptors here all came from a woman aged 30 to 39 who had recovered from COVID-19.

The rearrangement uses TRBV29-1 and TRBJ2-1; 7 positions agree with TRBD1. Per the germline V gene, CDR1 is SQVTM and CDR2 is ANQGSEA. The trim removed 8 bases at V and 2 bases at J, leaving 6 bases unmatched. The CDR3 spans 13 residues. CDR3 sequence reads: CSCRDSTYNEQFF. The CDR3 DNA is TGCAGCTGCCGGGACAGTACCTACAATGAGCAGTTCTTC.

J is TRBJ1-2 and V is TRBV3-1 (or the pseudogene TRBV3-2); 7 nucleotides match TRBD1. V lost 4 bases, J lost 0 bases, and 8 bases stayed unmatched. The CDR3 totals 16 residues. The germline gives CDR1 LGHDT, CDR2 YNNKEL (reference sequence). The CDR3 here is CASSPPGQAANYGYTF. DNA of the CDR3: TGTGCCAGCAGCCCGCCCGGACAGGCAGCTAACTATGGCTACACCTTC.

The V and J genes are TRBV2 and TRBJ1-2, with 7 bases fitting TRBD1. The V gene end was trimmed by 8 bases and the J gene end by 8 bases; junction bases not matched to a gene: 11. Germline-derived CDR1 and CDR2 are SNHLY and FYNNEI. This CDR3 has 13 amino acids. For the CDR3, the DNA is TGTGCCAGCCCACCAGACAGGGTTGGCGGCTACACCTTC. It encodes CASPPDRVGGYTF.

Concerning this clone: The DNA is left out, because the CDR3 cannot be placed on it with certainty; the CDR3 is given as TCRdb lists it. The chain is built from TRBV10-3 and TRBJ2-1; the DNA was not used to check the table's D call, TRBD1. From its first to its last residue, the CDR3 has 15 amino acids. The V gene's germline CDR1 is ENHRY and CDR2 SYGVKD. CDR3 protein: CAISVGQGTGGLRFF.

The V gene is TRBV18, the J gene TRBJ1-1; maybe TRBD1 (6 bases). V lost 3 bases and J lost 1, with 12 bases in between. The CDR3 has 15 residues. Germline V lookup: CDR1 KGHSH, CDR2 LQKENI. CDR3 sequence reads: CASSPGQSWNTEAFF. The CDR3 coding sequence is TGTGCCAGCTCACCTGGACAGAGTTGGAACACTGAAGCTTTCTTT.